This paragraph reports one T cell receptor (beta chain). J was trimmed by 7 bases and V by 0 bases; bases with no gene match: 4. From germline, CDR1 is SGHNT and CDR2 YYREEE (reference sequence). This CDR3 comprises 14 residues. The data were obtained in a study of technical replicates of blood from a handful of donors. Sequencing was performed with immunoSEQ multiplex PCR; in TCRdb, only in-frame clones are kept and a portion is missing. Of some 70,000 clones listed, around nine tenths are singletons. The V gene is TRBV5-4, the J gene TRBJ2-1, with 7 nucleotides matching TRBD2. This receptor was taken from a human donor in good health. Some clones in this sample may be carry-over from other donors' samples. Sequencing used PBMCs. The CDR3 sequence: CASSLGGSGNEQFF. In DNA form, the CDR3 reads TGTGCCAGCAGCTTGGGCGGTAGCGGGAATGAGCAGTTCTTC.